The source of this T cell receptor (beta chain) is a study of early T cells in non-severe SARS-CoV-2 infection. The CDR3 runs to 15 residues. V was clipped by 5 bases and J by 2 bases, with 13 bases between them. Individual cDNA molecules received unique molecular identifiers. In TCRdb, the 5' RACE reads were re-called with MiXCR into one record per CDR3 protein. The sample holds roughly 34,000 distinct CDR3 sequences, under 5.5% seen once. The material sequenced was whole blood. This sequence originates from an adult who was a healthcare worker with PCR-confirmed SARS-CoV-2 infection or an uninfected control (not recorded which). V usage is TRBV12-3 or TRBV12-4 and J usage is TRBJ2-1; the D gene is possibly TRBD2 (6 bases). The CDR3 loop is CASSKQGGAYNEQFF. The DNA of the CDR3 is TGTGCCAGCAGTAAGCAGGGAGGCGCCTACAATGAGCAGTTCTTC.